The rows below give T cell receptor beta chains drawn from one sample of a study of preoperative IRX-2 immunotherapy in early breast cancer. The method was immunoSEQ multiplex PCR; TCRdb's version includes in-frame clones alone and lacks a portion of them. The table has about 26,000 clones, roughly 77% seen once. This sample comprised lymph node tissue, obtained after IRX-2 immunotherapy. Receptors originate from a human donor with breast cancer. Both conserved end residues are part of each CDR3. D genes are given only for firm matches. Expanded clones are given a class, and other clones once, few, many or no size at all.

j_call | v_call | d_call | clone_size | cdr3_aa | cdr3_nt
TRBJ1-5 | TRBV19 | TRBD1 | once | CASSIDPTGLNQPQHF | TGTGCCAGTAGTATAGACCCGACAGGGCTCAATCAGCCCCAGCATTTT
TRBJ2-2 | TRBV7-4 | TRBD2 | NA | CASSSSGGPNTGELFF | TGTGCCAGCAGCTCTAGCGGGGGCCCGAACACCGGGGAGCTGTTTTTT
TRBJ1-2 | TRBV19 | NA | NA | CASSIPGPNGYTF | TGTGCCAGTAGTATCCCAGGACCTAATGGCTACACCTTC
TRBJ2-1 | TRBV6-4 | TRBD2 | NA | CASSRSSGGNHYNEQFF | TGTGCCAGCAGCCGGTCTAGCGGGGGGAACCATTACAATGAGCAGTTCTTC
TRBJ1-2 | TRBV18 | NA | once | CASSPTAGENYGYTF | TGTGCCAGCTCACCAACGGCAGGGGAGAACTATGGCTACACCTTC
TRBJ2-1 | TRBV5-1 | TRBD2 | NA | CASSLVGGLAGNNEQFF | TGCGCCAGCAGCTTGGTGGGTGGACTAGCGGGGAACAATGAGCAGTTCTTC
TRBJ1-2 | TRBV10-2 | NA | few | CASSETGIGYGYTF | TGCGCCAGCAGTGAGACAGGGATCGGGTATGGCTACACCTTC
TRBJ2-7 | TRBV6-8 | NA | NA | CAISALPTSYEQYF | TGTGCCATCAGTGCGTTACCAACCTCCTACGAGCAGTACTTC
TRBJ1-5 | TRBV18 | TRBD1 | NA | CASSPGTAHQPQHF | TGTGCCAGCTCACCCGGGACAGCTCATCAGCCCCAGCATTTT
TRBJ1-1 | TRBV18 | NA | NA | CASSPQEWVAEAFF | TGTGCCAGCTCACCACAGGAGTGGGTGGCTGAAGCTTTCTTT
TRBJ2-5 | TRBV19 | NA | NA | CASSINLRETQYF | TGTGCCAGTAGTATAAATCTCCGCGAGACCCAGTACTTC
TRBJ1-1 | TRBV29-1 | NA | NA | CSVERENTEAFF | TGCAGCGTTGAACGGGAGAACACTGAAGCTTTCTTT
TRBJ2-7 | TRBV6-8 | TRBD1 | NA | CASSRTGMSSYEQYF | TGTGCCAGCAGTCGGACAGGGATGAGCTCCTACGAGCAGTACTTC
TRBJ2-5 | TRBV29-1 | TRBD2 | NA | CSVLNRATSGGQETQYF | TGCAGCGTCCTCAACCGGGCGACTAGCGGGGGCCAAGAGACCCAGTACTTC
TRBJ2-3 | TRBV27 | NA | NA | CASSFPEGGQGDTQYF | TGTGCCAGCAGTTTCCCAGAGGGGGGGCAAGGAGATACGCAGTATTTT
TRBJ2-2 | TRBV6-8 | NA | NA | CASCLTENTGELFF | TGTGCCAGCTGCTTGACCGAGAACACCGGGGAGCTGTTTTTT
TRBJ1-1 | TRBV30 | NA | NA | CAWSGGPEAFF | TGTGCCTGGAGTGGGGGACCTGAAGCTTTCTTT
TRBJ2-3 | TRBV6-7 | TRBD2 | NA | CASSEVDSGGRDTQYF | TGTGCCAGCAGTGAAGTCGATAGCGGGGGGCGAGATACGCAGTATTTT
TRBJ1-2 | TRBV28 | TRBD1 | NA | CASSADDRVEGYTF | TGTGCCAGCAGTGCCGACGACAGGGTAGAGGGCTACACCTTC
TRBJ2-7 | TRBV28 | TRBD1 | NA | CASTKDRAAYEQYF | TGTGCCAGCACCAAGGACAGGGCAGCCTACGAGCAGTACTTC
TRBJ1-5 | TRBV15 | TRBD1 | few | CATSRGARGQGGQPQHF | TGTGCCACCAGCAGGGGGGCCAGGGGACAGGGCGGGCAGCCCCAGCATTTT
TRBJ1-1 | TRBV18 | TRBD1 | NA | CASSATGVRTEAFF | TGTGCCAGCTCGGCTACAGGGGTCCGCACTGAAGCTTTCTTT
TRBJ1-2 | TRBV11-3 | NA | NA | CASSDRAGASYGYTF | TGTGCCAGCAGCGACCGGGCCGGAGCTTCTTATGGCTACACCTTC
TRBJ1-1 | TRBV6-8 | TRBD1 | NA | CASSTQGGYTEAFF | TGTGCCAGCAGCACCCAGGGGGGGTATACTGAAGCTTTCTTT
TRBJ1-4 | TRBV29-1 | NA | few | CSIKREGSEYACEKLFF | NA
TRBJ2-1 | TRBV10-2 | TRBD2 | NA | CASDSGLAGNNEQFF | TGCGCCAGCGATTCCGGACTAGCGGGGAACAATGAGCAGTTCTTC
TRBJ1-5 | TRBV2 | TRBD1 | NA | CASRAGTGNQPQHF | TGTGCCAGCAGGGCCGGGACAGGTAATCAGCCCCAGCATTTT
TRBJ1-2 | TRBV6-8 | TRBD1 | NA | CASREPPGTGKSYGYTF | TGTGCCAGCAGGGAACCTCCCGGGACAGGGAAATCCTATGGCTACACCTTC
TRBJ1-4 | TRBV18 | NA | NA | CASSPYATNEKLFF | TGTGCCAGCTCACCGTACGCAACTAATGAAAAACTGTTTTTT
TRBJ1-3 | TRBV14 | NA | once | CASSQDLGVTIYF | TGTGCCAGCAGCCAAGATCTTGGGGTCACCATATATTTT
TRBJ2-6 | TRBV28 | NA | NA | CASRGTGANVLTF | TGTGCCAGCAGGGGTACTGGGGCCAACGTCCTGACTTTC
TRBJ1-2 | TRBV28 | NA | NA | CASSAGEGRGYTF | TGTGCCAGCAGTGCCGGCGAGGGGCGTGGCTACACCTTC
TRBJ2-5 | TRBV6-8 | NA | few | CASGSLGETQYF | TGTGCCAGCGGGAGTTTGGGAGAGACCCAGTACTTC
TRBJ1-6 | TRBV2 | NA | NA | CASSLSQNSPLHF | TGTGCCAGCAGCCTAAGCCAGAATTCACCCCTCCACTTT
TRBJ1-5 | TRBV28 | NA | NA | CASSLGQINQPQHF | TGTGCCAGCAGTTTAGGTCAGATAAATCAGCCCCAGCATTTT
TRBJ1-3 | TRBV19 | NA | NA | CASSRGPSGNTIYF | TGTGCCAGTAGCCGGGGACCCTCTGGAAACACCATATATTTT
TRBJ2-1 | TRBV6-7 | TRBD1 | once | CASSYSDRAKYNEQFF | TGTGCCAGCAGTTACTCGGACAGGGCTAAGTACAATGAGCAGTTCTTC
TRBJ2-2 | TRBV6-8 | NA | NA | CASSAGYPDGELFF | TGTGCCAGCAGTGCAGGATACCCAGACGGGGAGCTGTTTTTT
TRBJ2-7 | TRBV14 | NA | few | CASSQQQGPSYEQYF | TGTGCCAGCAGCCAACAGCAGGGCCCTTCCTACGAGCAGTACTTC
TRBJ1-3 | TRBV2 | TRBD1 | NA | CASTTGGGIAGNTIYF | TGTGCCAGCACAACAGGGGGTGGTATTGCTGGAAACACCATATATTTT
TRBJ1-1 | TRBV19 | TRBD1 | NA | CASSISDREGEAFF | TGTGCCAGTAGTATATCGGACAGGGAGGGTGAAGCTTTCTTT
TRBJ1-5 | TRBV6-8 | TRBD1 | NA | CASRGDRNIVGNQPQHF | TGTGCCAGCAGAGGGGACAGAAATATAGTGGGCAATCAGCCCCAGCATTTT
TRBJ1-6 | TRBV18 | NA | NA | CASSPTGGNNSPLHF | TGTGCCAGCTCACCAACCGGGGGAAATAATTCACCCCTCCACTTT
TRBJ1-5 | TRBV18 | NA | NA | CASSSGGPQFDQPQHF | TGTGCCAGCTCTTCAGGTGGGCCACAATTCGATCAGCCCCAGCATTTT
TRBJ2-3 | TRBV7-7 | TRBD2 | once | CASRRDFLSGGATDTQYF | TGTGCCAGCCGAAGAGATTTTTTGAGCGGGGGGGCCACAGATACGCAGTATTTT
TRBJ2-2 | TRBV25-1 | TRBD1 | NA | CASSEPTGAGKTGELFF | TGTGCCAGCAGTGAACCGACAGGGGCAGGAAAAACCGGGGAGCTGTTTTTT
TRBJ1-1 | TRBV18 | NA | NA | CASSWDANTEAFF | TGTGCCAGCTCATGGGATGCTAACACTGAAGCTTTCTTT
TRBJ2-7 | TRBV25-1 | NA | NA | CASSESVYEQYF | TGTGCCAGCAGTGAATCTGTCTACGAGCAGTACTTC